This T cell receptor beta chain was observed in a study of CD8 T cells in Susac syndrome. Findings and caveats of the study: An acknowledgment was made by the study that its TCR sequencing and HLA analysis involved relatively few individuals.

TCR beta from blood CD8+ and CD4+ T cells was sequenced. The CDR3 contains 13 residues. With 3 bases removed from V and 2 bases from J, the gap between germline ends came to 10 bases. Germline lookup yields CDR1 SQVTM and CDR2 ANQGSEA. Concerning this clonotype itself: The antigen remains unidentified.

Roughly 0.45 to 1 ug RNA was reverse transcribed with random hexamers. It was immunoSEQ multiplex PCR that amplified TCR beta CDR3 across 54 Vbeta and 13 Jbeta. TCRdb analysed the immunoSEQ multiplex PCR reads with MiXCR anew, one entry per CDR3 protein. The repertoire holds under 200,000 distinct CDR3 sequences, with approximately 96% as singletons. The chain combines TRBV29-1 with TRBJ2-5, with D perhaps given as TRBD1 or TRBD2 (6 bases each). Sequenced: CD4+ T cells from PBMCs. This sequence originates from a human donor in good health. For the CDR3, the DNA is TGCAGCGTTGACCGCGGGACACAAGAGACCCAGTACTTC. It codes for CSVDRGTQETQYF.